Here is one T cell receptor beta chain with its context. TRAV- and TRBV-specific primers, spanning alpha and beta chains, primed first-strand cDNA. The authors amplified TCRs for 20 PCR cycles with a constant-region primer and a V-primer adapter. Isolated mRNA underwent amplification by in vitro transcription. TCRdb analysed the reads with MiXCR anew, one entry per CDR3 protein. The sample records about 9,800 distinct CDR3 sequences, approximately 81% being singletons. Trimming pared 4 bases from V and 0 bases from J, leaving 7 bases between. This CDR3 has 13 residues. Per the germline V gene, CDR1 is SQVTM and CDR2 is ANQGSEA. The data stem from a study of low-dose radiotherapy and immunotherapy resistance in tumors.

This TCR was recovered from a human donor with advanced metastatic prostate, ovarian, gallbladder or colorectal cancer (not recorded which). This table probably holds off-target reads from a library built for another chain. The chain recombines TRBV29-1 with TRBJ2-1; tentatively, D is TRBD1 or TRBD2 (5 bases each). The CDR3 is CSVGGSSYNEQFF. The CDR3 nucleotides are TGCAGCGTTGGGGGGAGCTCCTACAATGAGCAGTTCTTC.